These T cell receptor beta chains were read from a single sample in a study of shared clonotypes between healthy human individuals. Data came from immunoSEQ multiplex PCR; TCRdb stores just in-frame clones and leaves some out. Of millions of clones in the sample, approximately 94% were seen once. Sequencing was performed on naive CD4+ T cells sorted from blood. The receptors were gathered from a man aged 18-30 years in good health. Each CDR3 is given with its conserved first and last residue. A D gene is named only where the DNA matches it firmly. Clone size is given for some rows only: seen once, a few or many times, or a class if the clone is expanded.

V gene,D gene,clone size,J gene,CDR3 protein,CDR3 DNA
TRBV5-4,TRBD2,-,TRBJ2-3,CASSLLTSGSGNTQYF,TGTGCCAGCAGCTTGTTGACTAGCGGGAGTGGGAATACGCAGTATTTT
TRBV4-1,TRBD2,-,TRBJ2-3,CASSQGGLAGHTDTQYF,TGCGCCAGCAGCCAGGGGGGACTAGCGGGTCACACAGATACGCAGTATTTT
TRBV7-8,-,-,TRBJ1-6,CASSSEGNSPLHF,TGTGCCAGCAGCTCGGAAGGGAACTCACCCCTCCACTTT
TRBV19,-,once,TRBJ2-5,CASSIHQETQYF,TGTGCCAGTAGTATCCACCAAGAGACCCAGTACTTC
TRBV9,-,-,TRBJ1-5,CASSGTGFSNQPQHF,TGTGCCAGCAGCGGTACAGGGTTTAGCAATCAGCCCCAGCATTTT
TRBV19,TRBD1,-,TRBJ2-7,CASSIPGQGSYEQYF,TGTGCCAGTAGTATCCCGGGACAGGGCTCCTACGAGCAGTACTTC
TRBV18,-,-,TRBJ2-6,CASSLTRQAVSSGANVLTF,TGTGCCAGCTCACTAACTCGACAGGCCGTAAGCTCTGGGGCCAACGTCCTGACTTTC
TRBV18,TRBD1,-,TRBJ1-6,CASSQTGAGENSPLHF,TGTGCCAGCTCGCAGACAGGGGCGGGTGAAAATTCACCCCTCCACTTT
TRBV5-1,-,once,TRBJ2-1,CASSRSWTVPNEQFF,TGCGCCAGCAGCAGATCCTGGACAGTACCCAATGAGCAGTTCTTC
TRBV30,TRBD1,-,TRBJ1-1,CAWGGTGEAFF,TGTGCCTGGGGAGGGACAGGTGAAGCTTTCTTT
TRBV28,-,-,TRBJ1-3,CASRGEGLPSGNTIYF,TGTGCCAGCAGGGGAGAAGGCTTGCCCTCTGGAAACACCATATATTTT
TRBV6-5,-,-,TRBJ1-2,CASSYSLSGNNYGYTF,TGTGCCAGCAGTTACTCGCTCTCCGGGAATAACTATGGCTACACCTTC
TRBV19,TRBD1,-,TRBJ1-2,CATRTGGAGDYGYTF,TGTGCCACCCGGACAGGGGGCGCGGGGGACTATGGCTACACCTTC
TRBV9,TRBD2,once,TRBJ2-3,CASSPPGLAGSDTQYF,TGTGCCAGCAGCCCCCCGGGACTAGCGGGGAGTGATACGCAGTATTTT
TRBV12-5,TRBD2,-,TRBJ2-3,CASGFGTSRDTQYF,TGTGCTAGTGGTTTCGGGACTAGCCGAGATACGCAGTATTTT
TRBV4-1,-,-,TRBJ1-2,CASSPREAEGYTF,TGCGCCAGCAGCCCTCGTGAGGCAGAGGGCTACACCTTC
TRBV5-1,TRBD1,-,TRBJ2-3,CASYRDRGADTQYF,TGCGCCAGCTACCGGGACAGGGGTGCAGATACGCAGTATTTT
TRBV4-1,TRBD2,-,TRBJ2-3,CASSQGTTSATDTQYF,TGCGCCAGCAGCCAAGGGACGACTAGCGCCACAGATACGCAGTATTTT
TRBV5-6,-,-,TRBJ2-1,CASSPGWNEQFF,TGTGCCAGCAGCCCCGGATGGAATGAGCAGTTCTTC
TRBV25-1,-,-,TRBJ2-2,CASRAGRKGGELFF,TGTGCCAGCAGAGCGGGTCGGAAGGGCGGGGAGCTGTTTTTT